This TCR beta chain originates from a study of cytomegalovirus exposure and HLA in healthy donors. Study overall: In terms of ancestry, the Caucasian-associated cluster contained roughly 81% of the approximately 380 genotyped donors.

Details on this clone: Antigen specificity is unknown.

The PCR made use of 60 Vbeta and 13 Jbeta primers. Here immunoSEQ multiplex PCR was the method, and the copy in TCRdb shows in-frame clones only, minus some. Seen here are some 160,000 clones, 70% to 85% observed once, and the top ten hold 1.5% to 2%. Study-level results: One cluster of highly shared sequence variants probably arose as a sequencing artifact.

The donors comprised healthy bone marrow donors. V was pared by 4 bases and J by 2 bases, with 8 bases between. Germline V gene lookup returns CDR1 MNHEY and CDR2 SVGAGI. CDR3 size: 13 residues. The rearrangement links TRBV6-5 to TRBJ1-2; weak D call: TRBD1 (6 bases). Sequences were obtained from PBMCs. The clonotype comes from a woman aged 30 to 39 in good health and CMV-seronegative. The CDR3 is CASSFDRNYGYTF. The CDR3 DNA reads as TGTGCCAGCAGTTTCGACAGGAACTATGGCTACACCTTC.